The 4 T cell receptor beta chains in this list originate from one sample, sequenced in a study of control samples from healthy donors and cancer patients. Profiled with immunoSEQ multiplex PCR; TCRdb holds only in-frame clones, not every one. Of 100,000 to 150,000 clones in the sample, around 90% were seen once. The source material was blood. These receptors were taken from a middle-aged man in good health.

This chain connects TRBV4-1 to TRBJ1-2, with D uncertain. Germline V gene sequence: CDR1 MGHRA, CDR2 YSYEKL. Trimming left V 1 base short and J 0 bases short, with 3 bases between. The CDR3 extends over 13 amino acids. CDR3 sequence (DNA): TGCGCCAGCAGCCAAGTACCTAACTATGGCTACACCTTC. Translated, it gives CASSQVPNYGYTF.

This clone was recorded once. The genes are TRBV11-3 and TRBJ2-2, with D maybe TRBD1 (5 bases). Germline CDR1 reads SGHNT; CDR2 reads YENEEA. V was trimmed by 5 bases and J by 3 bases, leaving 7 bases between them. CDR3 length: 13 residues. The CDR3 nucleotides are TGTGCCAGCAGCCAACAGGACACCGGGGAGCTGTTTTTT. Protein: CASSQQDTGELFF. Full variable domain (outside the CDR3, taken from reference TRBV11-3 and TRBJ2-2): EAGVVQSPRYKIIEKKQPVAFWCNPISGHNTLYWYLQNLGQGPELLIRYENEEAVDDSQLPKDRFSAERLKGVDSTLKIQPAELGDSAVYLCASSQQDTGELFFGEGSRLTVL.

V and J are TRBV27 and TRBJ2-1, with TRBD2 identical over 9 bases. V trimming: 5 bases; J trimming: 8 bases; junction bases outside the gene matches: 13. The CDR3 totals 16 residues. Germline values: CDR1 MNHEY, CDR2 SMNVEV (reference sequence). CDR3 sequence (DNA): TGTGCCAGCAGTCCGCTGGCGGGGGGGCCCTGGGATGAGCAGTTCTTC. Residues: CASSPLAGGPWDEQFF.

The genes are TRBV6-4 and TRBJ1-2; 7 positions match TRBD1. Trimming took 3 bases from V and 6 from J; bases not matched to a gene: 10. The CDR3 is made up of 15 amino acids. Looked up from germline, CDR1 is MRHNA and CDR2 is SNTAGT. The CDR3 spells CASSDTDRTLNGYTF. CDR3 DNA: TGTGCCAGCAGTGATACGGACAGGACACTGAATGGCTACACCTTC.